These T cell receptor beta chains were read from a single sample in a study of T cells in Graves' hyperthyroidism and ophthalmopathy. TCRdb called the multiplex PCR reads again in MiXCR, with one record for every CDR3 protein. The top ten clones hold around 28% of a sample with hundreds of thousands of distinct CDR3 sequences, around 17% of them seen once. The sequenced sample was blood. These receptors were obtained from a woman aged 18 to 35 with Graves' ophthalmopathy. CDR3s include the opening cysteine and the closing phenylalanine or tryptophan. Fields, in order: J gene, V gene, clone size, D gene, CDR3 DNA, CDR3 protein. The D gene is left open where the match is weak. The size of a clone is reported for some rows only, either as once, few or many, or as a class for expanded clones.

j_call: TRBJ2-1
v_call: TRBV2
clone_size: many
d_call: TRBD2
cdr3_nt: TGTGCCAGCAGTGAAGGAGTAGCGGGGCGGCAGTTCTTC
cdr3_aa: CASSEGVAGRQFF

j_call: TRBJ2-7
v_call: TRBV19
clone_size: NA
d_call: NA
cdr3_nt: TGTGCCAGTAGTATAGTGGCCTTACCCTCCTACGAGCAGTACTTC
cdr3_aa: CASSIVALPSYEQYF

j_call: TRBJ2-1
v_call: TRBV20-1
clone_size: many
d_call: NA
cdr3_nt: TGCAGTGCTAGAGAACGCGGAGATTACAATGAGCAGTTCTTC
cdr3_aa: CSARERGDYNEQFF

j_call: TRBJ1-1
v_call: TRBV28
clone_size: many
d_call: TRBD1
cdr3_nt: TGTGCCAGCAGTAGGACAGGGGCGATGAACACTGAAGCTTTCTTT
cdr3_aa: CASSRTGAMNTEAFF

j_call: TRBJ2-1
v_call: TRBV15
clone_size: NA
d_call: NA
cdr3_nt: TGTGCCACCAGCAGAGGTCGGGGCACCTACAATGAGCAGTTCTTC
cdr3_aa: CATSRGRGTYNEQFF

j_call: TRBJ1-1
v_call: TRBV28
clone_size: many
d_call: NA
cdr3_nt: TGTGCCAGCAGTTTCCCCAGGGACACTGAAGCTTTCTTT
cdr3_aa: CASSFPRDTEAFF

j_call: TRBJ2-3
v_call: TRBV6-1
clone_size: once
d_call: TRBD1
cdr3_nt: TGTGCCAGCAACAGGTTTCCAGGGGGTGGCACAGATACGCAGTATTTT
cdr3_aa: CASNRFPGGGTDTQYF

j_call: TRBJ2-7
v_call: TRBV20-1
clone_size: many
d_call: TRBD2
cdr3_nt: TGCAGTGCCCCAGGCGCGGGAGGGCCTTGGGAGCAGTACTTC
cdr3_aa: CSAPGAGGPWEQYF

j_call: TRBJ1-4
v_call: TRBV9
clone_size: NA
d_call: TRBD1
cdr3_nt: TGTGCCAGCAGCCCAACCCCGGGACAGAATGAAAAACTGTTTTTT
cdr3_aa: CASSPTPGQNEKLFF

j_call: TRBJ1-2
v_call: TRBV19
clone_size: many
d_call: NA
cdr3_nt: TGTGCCAGTAGCTACTGGGACGCCAGGGCTTTTGGCTACACCTTC
cdr3_aa: CASSYWDARAFGYTF

j_call: TRBJ2-3
v_call: TRBV27
clone_size: many
d_call: NA
cdr3_nt: TGTGCCAGCCTATTCGATACGCAGTATTTT
cdr3_aa: CASLFDTQYF

j_call: TRBJ2-1
v_call: TRBV15
clone_size: many
d_call: TRBD2
cdr3_nt: TGTGCCACCAGCAGATCTTCTAGCGGGAGCTCCTACAATGAGCAGTTCTTC
cdr3_aa: CATSRSSSGSSYNEQFF

j_call: TRBJ2-2
v_call: TRBV6-1
clone_size: many
d_call: NA
cdr3_nt: TGTGCCAGCAACACCTTAGGAGGGCCCGTCACCGGGGAGCTGTTTTTT
cdr3_aa: CASNTLGGPVTGELFF

j_call: TRBJ2-6
v_call: TRBV28
clone_size: NA
d_call: TRBD1
cdr3_nt: TGTGCCAGCAGTCTACCACGACAGGGGGTCTCTGGGGCCAACGTCCTGACTTTC
cdr3_aa: CASSLPRQGVSGANVLTF

j_call: TRBJ1-2
v_call: TRBV7-9
clone_size: many
d_call: NA
cdr3_nt: TGTGCCAGCAGCCCCCGGGGGGGGACGGCAGCCGGCTACACCTTC
cdr3_aa: CASSPRGGTAAGYTF

j_call: TRBJ1-2
v_call: TRBV18
clone_size: many
d_call: NA
cdr3_nt: TGTGCCAGCTCACCACCCTCGGACAGCTCCTATGGCTACACCTTC
cdr3_aa: CASSPPSDSSYGYTF

j_call: TRBJ1-5
v_call: TRBV30
clone_size: many
d_call: NA
cdr3_nt: TGTGCCTGGAGCCCGATAGGGGGAAATCAGCCCCAGCATTTT
cdr3_aa: CAWSPIGGNQPQHF

j_call: TRBJ2-7
v_call: TRBV30
clone_size: once
d_call: TRBD1
cdr3_nt: TGTGCCTGGAGTGTACCGGGACAGGAGCCCTACGAGCAGTACTTC
cdr3_aa: CAWSVPGQEPYEQYF

j_call: TRBJ2-5
v_call: TRBV4-2
clone_size: medium-sized
d_call: NA
cdr3_nt: TGTGCCAGCAGCCAAGGGGCCAAAGAGACCCAGTACTTC
cdr3_aa: CASSQGAKETQYF

j_call: TRBJ2-1
v_call: TRBV5-1
clone_size: many
d_call: TRBD2
cdr3_nt: TGCGCCAGCAGCTTGCCAACTAGCGGGGGGGCCCCTTACAATGAGCAGTTCTTC
cdr3_aa: CASSLPTSGGAPYNEQFF

j_call: TRBJ2-7
v_call: TRBV9
clone_size: many
d_call: TRBD1
cdr3_nt: TGTGCCAGCAGCAGGGGACAGGGTGGCGAGCAGTACTTC
cdr3_aa: CASSRGQGGEQYF

j_call: TRBJ2-7
v_call: TRBV20-1
clone_size: many
d_call: TRBD2
cdr3_nt: TGCAGTGCTGAACATAGCGGGAGGGTTGACTACGAGCAGTACTTC
cdr3_aa: CSAEHSGRVDYEQYF

j_call: TRBJ1-5
v_call: TRBV3-2
clone_size: many
d_call: NA
cdr3_nt: TGTGCCAGCAGCCAAATTTTCCCGTTTACTTTCAATCAGCCCCAGCATTTT
cdr3_aa: CASSQIFPFTFNQPQHF

j_call: TRBJ2-7
v_call: TRBV9
clone_size: many
d_call: NA
cdr3_nt: TGTGCCAGCAGCGTAGCTGGGGGCAACGAGCAGTACTTC
cdr3_aa: CASSVAGGNEQYF

j_call: TRBJ2-3
v_call: TRBV27
clone_size: many
d_call: NA
cdr3_nt: TGTGCCAGCAGTTATGCCCCCCCGGCGCAGATCTGGGCTAGCACAGATACGCAGTATTTT
cdr3_aa: CASSYAPPAQIWASTDTQYF

j_call: TRBJ2-7
v_call: TRBV7-9
clone_size: many
d_call: NA
cdr3_nt: TGTGCCAGCAGCTTAGGACCGGGACGGAATTCCTACGAGCAGTACTTC
cdr3_aa: CASSLGPGRNSYEQYF

j_call: TRBJ1-4
v_call: TRBV28
clone_size: many
d_call: TRBD1
cdr3_nt: TGTGCCAGCAGTGAGGGGGCGTTGGGTGAAAAACTGTTTTTT
cdr3_aa: CASSEGALGEKLFF

j_call: TRBJ2-3
v_call: TRBV29-1
clone_size: NA
d_call: TRBD2
cdr3_nt: TGCAGCGTTGAATCCCAGCGGGGGTACACAGATACGCAGTATTTT
cdr3_aa: CSVESQRGYTDTQYF

j_call: TRBJ2-7
v_call: TRBV5-1
clone_size: many
d_call: NA
cdr3_nt: TGCGCCAGCAGCTTGGAGGGGAGCGAAACCCGGCAGTACTTC
cdr3_aa: CASSLEGSETRQYF

j_call: TRBJ2-4
v_call: TRBV7-8
clone_size: many
d_call: NA
cdr3_nt: TGTGCCAGCAGCTTAGGGCAGGCGTGGGACTCCAAAGAGTTGGCCAAAAACATTCAGTACTTC
cdr3_aa: CASSLGQAWDSKELAKNIQYF

j_call: TRBJ2-7
v_call: TRBV2
clone_size: many
d_call: TRBD2
cdr3_nt: TGTGCCAGCAGGGCTACTAGCGGGAGGGCCAGTTACGAGCAGTACTTC
cdr3_aa: CASRATSGRASYEQYF

j_call: TRBJ2-3
v_call: TRBV25-1
clone_size: NA
d_call: NA
cdr3_nt: TGTGCCAGCAGTGAATATAAGGCAGATACCCCCACAGATACGCAGTATTTT
cdr3_aa: CASSEYKADTPTDTQYF